The sequence of this TCR beta chain was determined in a study of blood T cell repertoires in COVID-19 (dated by TCRdb to the early 2020s). Study-wide context: Samples covering the acute and convalescent phases of COVID-19 were provided by collaborators in the United States, Italy and Spain. The prospective study material was composed of cDNA or gDNA derived from T cells, B-cell-depleted T cells, or PBMCs. The dataset comprised deeply sampled blood TCRbeta repertoires from subjects exposed to, actively infected with, or recovered from COVID-19. The repertoires were made available in a free public database intended to serve as a resource for research on the immune response to SARS-CoV-2. The samples were drawn from the first 160 participants of the ongoing ImmuneRACE study and from over a thousand subjects provided by 6 global collaborators. Sample metadata almost always included a de-identified subject ID, COVID-19 status, age in years and sex. Where available, HLA class I and class II types were taken from metadata supplied by the sample provider and were not determined by assay-based typing. Broad study findings and their caveats: Clinical and demographic metadata were provided uncurated, with the amount varying by source and participant.

CDR1 LNHDA and CDR2 SQIVND were looked up in the germline V gene (reference sequence). Between the V and J ends, shortened by 1 base and 10 bases respectively, the junction contains 13 bases. Inclusive of the bounding cysteine and phenylalanine, the CDR3 is 13 residues long. The only DNA kept is the CDR3, 39 bases in frame from the first base. The collaborating institutions used their own protocols to collect whole blood in K2EDTA tubes. Collaborator samples were shipped for TCRbeta analysis as frozen whole blood, isolated PBMCs, or DNA extracted from either sample type. TCRbeta CDR3 regions were amplified from genomic DNA by means of the immunoSEQ Assay, a bias-controlled multiplex PCR. Regarding the original processing steps: Nucleated cell counts per sample were estimated from amplification of reference gene primers within the assay. To quantify the absolute abundance of each unique TCRbeta CDR3 rearrangement, sequence reads were collapsed and filtered. For each sample, productive Simpson clonality was calculated by taking the square root of Simpson's diversity index across productive rearrangements. In TCRdb, the immuneACCESS table is reduced to in-frame sequences with V and J assigned. These tables do not hold every clone; where another copy was compared, an unresolved V gene accounts for under half, and the others remain unexplained. V and J calls and clone size are given by that table; D and trimming were obtained from the DNA. The sample records about 99,000 clones, over 85% of which are singletons. Of the sample, about a sixth is held by the ten largest clones.

Worth noting for this clone: It has no known antigen specificity. Base qualities are not recorded, but no much larger clone differs from it by a single base.

The chain was built from TRBV19 and TRBJ1-1, with the D gene not confidently named. The material sequenced was peripheral blood. The TCR was taken from an elderly woman in a cohort sampled during active COVID-19. Here is the DNA: TGTGCCAGTAGTATAGTCCGCCACTACGGAGCTTTCTTT. Its product reads: CASSIVRHYGAFF.